The rows below give T cell receptor beta chains drawn from one sample of a study of metastatic and nonmetastatic thyroid tumors. TCRdb re-called the PCR reads with MiXCR. The repertoire includes 15,000 to 25,000 clones, 37% of them detected once, and about 25% sits in the top ten. The material sequenced was tumor tissue. The receptors originated from a female donor with papillary thyroid cancer or a benign thyroid nodule (not recorded which). Some clones in this sample may be carry-over from other donors' samples. The CDR3 runs from the conserved cysteine through the conserved F or W. A D gene is named only where the DNA matches it firmly.

TRBV11-1	TRBJ1-1	.	CASSLVANTEAFF
TRBV3-1	TRBJ1-1	TRBD1	CASSQIDRENTEAFF
TRBV12-3/TRBV12-4	TRBJ1-5	.	CASSLGRWGGQPQHF
TRBV6-2/TRBV6-3	TRBJ1-5	TRBD1	CASSLGQGVQPQHF
TRBV4-1	TRBJ2-2	.	CASSQVRRELFF
TRBV20-1	TRBJ1-3	TRBD1	CSARETGVRNTIYF
TRBV12-3/TRBV12-4	TRBJ2-5	.	CASSLSLALGETQYF
TRBV11-1	TRBJ2-1	TRBD2	CASSLLAGGMYEQFF
TRBV12-3/TRBV12-4	TRBJ2-2	TRBD1	CASSSGQGRTGELFF
TRBV6-1	TRBJ1-1	.	CASSRDPMNTEAFF
TRBV20-1	TRBJ1-2	TRBD1	CSARVLSGQQANYGYTF
TRBV10-2	TRBJ1-6	TRBD1	CASSEGTGDRSPLHF
TRBV20-1	TRBJ2-5	.	CSAPKGETQYF
TRBV6-1	TRBJ1-5	.	CASTPGPGNSNQPQHF
TRBV2	TRBJ1-2	.	CASSVGVRGNYGYTF
TRBV28	TRBJ2-5	TRBD2	CASRPGGEETQYF
TRBV6-1	TRBJ2-2	TRBD1	CASRPDRAEAGELFF
TRBV5-6	TRBJ1-2	.	CASSRSPTEGYGYTF
TRBV6-2/TRBV6-3	TRBJ2-7	TRBD2	CASSYSNPLAGGLWDEQYF
TRBV6-1	TRBJ2-5	TRBD2	CASSHRDYEETQYF
TRBV11-3	TRBJ1-2	TRBD1	CASSSPGTGFNGYTF
TRBV28	TRBJ2-7	.	CASSSLLFSDRTYEQYF
TRBV6-1	TRBJ1-2	.	CASSELGTGYGYTF
TRBV6-2/TRBV6-3	TRBJ2-7	.	CASSLQGIYEQYF
TRBV20-1	TRBJ2-7	TRBD2	CSAGLAGLRREQYF
TRBV6-1	TRBJ1-5	.	CASSPQGKWSNQPQHF
TRBV7-9	TRBJ2-5	.	CASSLTGLQETQYF
TRBV27	TRBJ2-1	.	CASRTQDNEQFF
TRBV2	TRBJ2-1	TRBD2	CASKASGRAGSRNEQFF
TRBV6-4	TRBJ2-7	.	CASSEAGEGYEQYF
TRBV4-2	TRBJ1-4	.	CASSRTKGLTNEKLFF
TRBV9	TRBJ2-1	TRBD2	CASSAQGLAGNNEQFF
TRBV28	TRBJ2-7	TRBD2	CASSLPGGNYEQYF
TRBV6-2/TRBV6-3	TRBJ1-1	.	CASSYTRANTEAFF
TRBV12-3/TRBV12-4	TRBJ2-5	.	CASSFEGPQETQYF
TRBV3-1	TRBJ1-2	.	CASSPHADEDYGYTF
TRBV5-1	TRBJ2-1	.	CASSLEVYEQFF
TRBV6-7	TRBJ2-7	TRBD2	CASSYADGLAGGTYEQYF
TRBV11-2	TRBJ2-7	.	CASSLAVGDGTYEQYF
TRBV19	TRBJ2-7	.	CASSINSLYSYEQYF
TRBV2	TRBJ2-7	TRBD1	CASRTGTGRSPYEQYF
TRBV20-1	TRBJ2-7	TRBD1	CLGSRDSYEQYF
TRBV7-9	TRBJ2-1	.	CASSFGASYNEQFF
TRBV28	TRBJ2-1	TRBD2	CASSSGLAGHNEQFF
TRBV6-1	TRBJ1-6	.	CASSSRGAWVDSPLHF
TRBV12-3/TRBV12-4	TRBJ2-3	.	CASSLESGEIQYF
TRBV6-5	TRBJ1-1	.	CASSYSEEAAFF
TRBV7-2	TRBJ1-6	.	CASSPTGNYNSPLHF